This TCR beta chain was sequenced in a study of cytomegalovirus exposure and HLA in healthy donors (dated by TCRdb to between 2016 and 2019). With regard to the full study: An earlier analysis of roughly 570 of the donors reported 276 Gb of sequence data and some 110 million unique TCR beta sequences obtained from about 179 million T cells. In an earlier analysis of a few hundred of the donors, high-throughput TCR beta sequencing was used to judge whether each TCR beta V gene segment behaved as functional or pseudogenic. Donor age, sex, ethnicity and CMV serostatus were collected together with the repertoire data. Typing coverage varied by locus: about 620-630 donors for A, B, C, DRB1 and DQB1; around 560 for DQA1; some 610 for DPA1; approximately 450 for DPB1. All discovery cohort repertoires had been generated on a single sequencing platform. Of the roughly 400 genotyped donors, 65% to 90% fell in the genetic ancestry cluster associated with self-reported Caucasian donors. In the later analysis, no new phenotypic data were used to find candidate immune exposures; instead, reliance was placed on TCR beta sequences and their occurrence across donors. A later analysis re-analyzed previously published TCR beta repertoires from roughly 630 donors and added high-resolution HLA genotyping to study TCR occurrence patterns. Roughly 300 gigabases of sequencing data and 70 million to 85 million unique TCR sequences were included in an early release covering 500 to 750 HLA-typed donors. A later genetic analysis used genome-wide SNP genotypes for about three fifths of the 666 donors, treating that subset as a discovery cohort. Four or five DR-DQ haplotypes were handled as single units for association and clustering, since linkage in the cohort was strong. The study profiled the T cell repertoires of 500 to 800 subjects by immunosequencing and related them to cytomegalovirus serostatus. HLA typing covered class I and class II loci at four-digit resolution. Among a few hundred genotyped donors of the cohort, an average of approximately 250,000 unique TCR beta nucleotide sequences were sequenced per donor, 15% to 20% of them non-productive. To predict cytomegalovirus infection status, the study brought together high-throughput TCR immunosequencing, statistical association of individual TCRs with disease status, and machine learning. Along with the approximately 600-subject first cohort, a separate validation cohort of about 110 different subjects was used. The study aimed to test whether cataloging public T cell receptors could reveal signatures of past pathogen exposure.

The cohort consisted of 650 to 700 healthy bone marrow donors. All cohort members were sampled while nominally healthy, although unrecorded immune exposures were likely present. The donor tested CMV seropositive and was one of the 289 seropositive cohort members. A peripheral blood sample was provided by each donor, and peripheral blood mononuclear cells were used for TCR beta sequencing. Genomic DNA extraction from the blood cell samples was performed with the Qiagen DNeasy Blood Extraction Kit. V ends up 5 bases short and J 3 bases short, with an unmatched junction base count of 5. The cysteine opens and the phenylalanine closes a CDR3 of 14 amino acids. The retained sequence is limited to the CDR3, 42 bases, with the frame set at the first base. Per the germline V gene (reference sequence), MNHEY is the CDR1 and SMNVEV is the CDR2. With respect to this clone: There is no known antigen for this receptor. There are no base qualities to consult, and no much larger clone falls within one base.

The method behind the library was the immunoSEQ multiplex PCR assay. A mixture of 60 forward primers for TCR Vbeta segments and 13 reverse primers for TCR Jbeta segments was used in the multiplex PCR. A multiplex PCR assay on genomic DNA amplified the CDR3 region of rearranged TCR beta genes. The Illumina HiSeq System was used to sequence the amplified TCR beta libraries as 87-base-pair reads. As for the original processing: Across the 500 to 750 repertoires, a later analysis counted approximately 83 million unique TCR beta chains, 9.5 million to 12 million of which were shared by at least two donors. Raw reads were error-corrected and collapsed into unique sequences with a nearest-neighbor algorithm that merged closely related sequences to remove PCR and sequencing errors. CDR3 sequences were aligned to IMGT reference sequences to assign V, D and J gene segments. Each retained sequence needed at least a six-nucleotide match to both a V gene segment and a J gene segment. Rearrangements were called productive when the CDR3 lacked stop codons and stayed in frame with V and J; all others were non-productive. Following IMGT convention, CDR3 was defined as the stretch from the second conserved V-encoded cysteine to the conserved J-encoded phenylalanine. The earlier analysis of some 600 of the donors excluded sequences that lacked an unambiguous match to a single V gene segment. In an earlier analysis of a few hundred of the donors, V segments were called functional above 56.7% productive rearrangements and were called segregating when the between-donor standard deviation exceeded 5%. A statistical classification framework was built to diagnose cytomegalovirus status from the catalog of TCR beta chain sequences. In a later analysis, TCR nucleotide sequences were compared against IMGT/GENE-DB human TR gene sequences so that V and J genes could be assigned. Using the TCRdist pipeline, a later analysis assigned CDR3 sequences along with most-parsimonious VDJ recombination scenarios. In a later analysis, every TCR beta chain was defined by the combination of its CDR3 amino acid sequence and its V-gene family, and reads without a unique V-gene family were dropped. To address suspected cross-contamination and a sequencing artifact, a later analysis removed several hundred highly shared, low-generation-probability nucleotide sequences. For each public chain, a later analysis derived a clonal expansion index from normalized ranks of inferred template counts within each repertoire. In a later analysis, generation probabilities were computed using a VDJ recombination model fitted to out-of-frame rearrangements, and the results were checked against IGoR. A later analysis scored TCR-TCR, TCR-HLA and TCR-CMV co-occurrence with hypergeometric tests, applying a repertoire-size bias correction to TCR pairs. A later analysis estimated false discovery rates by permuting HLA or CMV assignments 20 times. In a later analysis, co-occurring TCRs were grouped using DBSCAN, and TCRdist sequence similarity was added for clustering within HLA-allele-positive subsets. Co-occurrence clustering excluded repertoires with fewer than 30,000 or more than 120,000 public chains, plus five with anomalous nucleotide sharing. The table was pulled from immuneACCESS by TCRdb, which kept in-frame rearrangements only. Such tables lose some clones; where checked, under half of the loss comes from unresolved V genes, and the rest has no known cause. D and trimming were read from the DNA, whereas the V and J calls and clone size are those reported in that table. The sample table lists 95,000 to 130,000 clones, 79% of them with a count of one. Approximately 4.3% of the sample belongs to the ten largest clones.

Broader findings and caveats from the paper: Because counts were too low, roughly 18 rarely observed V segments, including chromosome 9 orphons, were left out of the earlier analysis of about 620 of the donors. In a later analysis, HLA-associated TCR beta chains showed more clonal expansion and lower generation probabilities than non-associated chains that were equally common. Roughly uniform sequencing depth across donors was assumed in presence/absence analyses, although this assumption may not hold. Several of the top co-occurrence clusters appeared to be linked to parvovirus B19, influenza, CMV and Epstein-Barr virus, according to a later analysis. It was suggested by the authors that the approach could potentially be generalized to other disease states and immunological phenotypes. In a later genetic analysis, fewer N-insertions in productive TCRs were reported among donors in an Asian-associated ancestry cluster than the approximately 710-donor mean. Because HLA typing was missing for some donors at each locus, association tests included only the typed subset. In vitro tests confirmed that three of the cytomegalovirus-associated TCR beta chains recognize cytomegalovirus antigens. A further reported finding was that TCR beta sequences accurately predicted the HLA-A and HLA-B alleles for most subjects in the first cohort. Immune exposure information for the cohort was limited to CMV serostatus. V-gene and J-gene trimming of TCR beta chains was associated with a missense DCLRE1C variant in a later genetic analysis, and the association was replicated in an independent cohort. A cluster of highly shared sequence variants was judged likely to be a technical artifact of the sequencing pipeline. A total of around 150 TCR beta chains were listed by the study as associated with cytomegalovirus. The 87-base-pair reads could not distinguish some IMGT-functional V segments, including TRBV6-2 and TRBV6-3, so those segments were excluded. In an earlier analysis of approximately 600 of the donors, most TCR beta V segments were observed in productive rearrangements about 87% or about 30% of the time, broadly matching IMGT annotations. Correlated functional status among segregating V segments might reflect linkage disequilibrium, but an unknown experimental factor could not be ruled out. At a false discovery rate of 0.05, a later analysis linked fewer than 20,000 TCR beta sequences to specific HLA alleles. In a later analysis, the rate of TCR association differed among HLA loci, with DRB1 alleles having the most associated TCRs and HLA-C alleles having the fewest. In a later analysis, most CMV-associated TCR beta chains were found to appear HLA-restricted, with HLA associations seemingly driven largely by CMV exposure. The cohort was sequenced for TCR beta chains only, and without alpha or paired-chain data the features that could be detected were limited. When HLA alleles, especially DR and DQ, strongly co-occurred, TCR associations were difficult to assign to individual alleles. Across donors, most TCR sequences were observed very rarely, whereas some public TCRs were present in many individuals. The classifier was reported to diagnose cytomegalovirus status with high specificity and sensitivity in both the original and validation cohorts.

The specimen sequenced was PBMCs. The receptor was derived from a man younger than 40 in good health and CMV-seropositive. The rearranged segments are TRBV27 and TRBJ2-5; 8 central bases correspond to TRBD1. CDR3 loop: CASSTRTGKETQYF. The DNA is TGTGCCAGCAGTACCCGGACAGGGAAAGAGACCCAGTACTTC.